This is a list of T cell receptor beta chains from one sample in a study of blood T cell repertoires in COVID-19. Using immunoSEQ multiplex PCR, the repertoire was profiled, and TCRdb retains in-frame clones only, with some absent. The sample gives just over 200,000 clones, over 70% of which show up once; 4.5% to 7% is in the top ten. Sequencing was performed on peripheral blood. These TCRs come from a woman in her sixties or seventies with acute or convalescent COVID-19. CDR3s include the opening cysteine and the closing phenylalanine or tryptophan. A D gene is named only where the DNA matches it firmly. Size is stated for part of the rows, as once, few or many counts, or as a class when the clone is expanded.

v_call	clone_size	j_call	d_call	cdr3_aa	cdr3_nt
TRBV5-4	NA	TRBJ2-2	TRBD1	CASSIPTGLDTGELFF	TGTGCCAGCAGCATACCGACAGGGCTGGACACCGGGGAGCTGTTTTTT
TRBV11-2	few	TRBJ2-1	NA	CASSLDPRGNEQFF	TGTGCCAGCAGCTTGGACCCAAGGGGGAATGAGCAGTTCTTC
TRBV6-6	NA	TRBJ2-2	TRBD1	CASSSLGQVGTGELFF	TGTGCCAGCAGTAGCCTGGGACAGGTCGGCACCGGGGAGCTGTTTTTT
TRBV7-9	once	TRBJ2-7	TRBD2	CASSLGGAGLYEQYF	TGTGCCAGCAGCTTGGGTGGAGCGGGGCTCTACGAGCAGTACTTC
TRBV18	once	TRBJ1-3	NA	CASSPQGADTIYF	TGTGCCAGCTCACCGCAGGGTGCGGACACCATATATTTT
TRBV20-1	NA	TRBJ1-5	NA	CSASRGTWGDNNQPQHF	TGCAGTGCTAGTCGCGGGACTTGGGGGGATAACAATCAGCCCCAGCATTTT
TRBV30	NA	TRBJ2-2	TRBD2	CAWGPRLAGGPRDTGELFF	TGTGCCTGGGGCCCCCGGCTAGCGGGAGGGCCTCGGGACACCGGGGAGCTGTTTTTT
TRBV18	NA	TRBJ2-3	TRBD2	CASSPQAGGTDTQYF	TGTGCCAGCTCACCACAGGCGGGAGGCACAGATACGCAGTATTTT
TRBV4-2	NA	TRBJ2-7	TRBD1	CASSQLEGQGTYEQYF	TGTGCCAGCAGCCAATTGGAGGGACAGGGGACCTACGAGCAGTACTTC
TRBV4-1	NA	TRBJ2-1	TRBD2	CASSHSGLGLAGGMRYNEQFF	TGCGCCAGCAGCCACTCTGGGCTGGGACTAGCGGGAGGCATGCGCTACAATGAGCAGTTCTTC
TRBV29-1	NA	TRBJ2-5	NA	CSVTSASQETQYF	TGCAGCGTCACATCGGCTAGCCAAGAGACCCAGTACTTC
TRBV29-1	NA	TRBJ2-1	NA	CSVRLSVYNEQFF	TGCAGCGTTAGACTATCCGTTTACAATGAGCAGTTCTTC
TRBV5-1	NA	TRBJ2-5	NA	CASSLGGSETQYF	TGCGCCAGCAGCTTGGGAGGATCGGAGACCCAGTACTTC
TRBV28	few	TRBJ1-1	NA	CASSLRGRKAFF	TGTGCCAGCAGTTTGCGGGGGCGGAAAGCTTTCTTT
TRBV29-1	NA	TRBJ1-1	NA	CSVGFAIDTEAFF	TGCAGCGTTGGGTTTGCGATTGACACTGAAGCTTTCTTT
TRBV6-1	few	TRBJ2-2	NA	CASSEALGLYANTGELFF	TGTGCCAGCAGTGAAGCGCTCGGACTCTACGCCAACACCGGGGAGCTGTTTTTT
TRBV7-2	NA	TRBJ2-1	TRBD1	CASSPRTGGAYNEQFF	TGTGCCAGCAGCCCCCGGACAGGGGGCGCGTACAATGAGCAGTTCTTC
TRBV28	NA	TRBJ1-4	TRBD1	CASSLGGQGGNEKLFF	TGTGCCAGCAGTTTAGGGGGACAGGGCGGTAATGAAAAACTGTTTTTT
TRBV5-1	NA	TRBJ2-2	NA	CATTENTGELFF	TGCGCCACCACAGAGAACACCGGGGAGCTGTTTTTT
TRBV19	NA	TRBJ1-2	TRBD1	CASRRQGLDGYTF	TGTGCCAGTAGGCGACAGGGCCTGGATGGCTACACCTTC
TRBV5-1	NA	TRBJ1-1	NA	CASSPGQRMNTEAFF	TGCGCCAGCAGCCCCGGACAGCGCATGAACACTGAAGCTTTCTTT
TRBV30	few	TRBJ2-2	TRBD2	CAWSPPLAGGPRELFF	TGTGCCTGGAGTCCTCCACTAGCGGGAGGGCCCCGGGAGCTGTTTTTT
TRBV7-7	NA	TRBJ2-6	NA	CASSEDSNSGANVLTF	TGTGCCAGCAGCGAGGACAGCAACTCTGGGGCCAACGTCCTGACTTTC
TRBV5-1	once	TRBJ1-3	NA	CASSLAQGFGNTIYF	TGCGCCAGCAGCCTCGCTCAGGGTTTTGGAAACACCATATATTTT
TRBV30	NA	TRBJ2-3	TRBD2	CAWSVRTSGTDTQYF	TGTGCCTGGAGTGTACGGACTAGCGGCACAGATACGCAGTATTTT
TRBV30	NA	TRBJ1-6	TRBD1	CAWSSGTGAYSYNSPLHF	TGTGCCTGGAGTTCCGGGACAGGGGCCTACTCCTATAATTCACCCCTCCACTTT
TRBV5-5	NA	TRBJ2-7	NA	CASSLEAPNSYEQYF	TGTGCCAGCAGCTTGGAAGCGCCTAATTCCTACGAGCAGTACTTC
TRBV19	NA	TRBJ2-7	TRBD2	CASSPRLAGGTPYEQYF	TGTGCCAGTAGTCCCCGTCTAGCGGGGGGTACGCCCTACGAGCAGTACTTC
TRBV5-8	NA	TRBJ2-1	TRBD2	CASSFTPSGTSSYNEQFF	TGTGCCAGCAGCTTTACGCCTAGCGGGACTAGCTCCTACAATGAGCAGTTCTTC
TRBV19	NA	TRBJ2-7	TRBD1	CASSIGWDRGYEQYF	TGTGCCAGTAGTATAGGATGGGACAGGGGCTACGAGCAGTACTTC
TRBV5-1	NA	TRBJ2-7	NA	CASSFGWSSYEQYF	TGCGCCAGCAGCTTCGGTTGGAGCTCCTACGAGCAGTACTTC
TRBV2	once	TRBJ1-2	NA	CASRADANYGYTF	TGTGCCAGCAGGGCAGATGCTAACTATGGCTACACCTTC